The sequence of this T cell receptor beta chain was determined in a study of CD8+ T cells in alopecia areata. Treatment reported: oral pan-JAK inhibitor, 5-10 mg twice daily. Extraction of RNA preceded its reverse transcription into cDNA, which served as the sequencing template. Libraries were prepared by immunoSEQ multiplex PCR; TCRdb keeps only in-frame clonotypes and omits some of them. Among 250,000 to 300,000 clones, 58% were seen once, and the ten largest hold over 1.5%. Worth noting for this clone: The junction departs from the called germline gene at one end, perhaps through a read error.

Per the germline V gene, CDR1 is MNHEY and CDR2 is SVGAGI. The length of the CDR3 is 15 residues. This chain links TRBV6-5 with TRBJ2-1, with 11 bases fitting TRBD2. The TCR was taken from a human donor with alopecia areata. Sequencing used CD4+ T cells sorted from blood, obtained at week 24, from a patient treated with tofacitinib. CDR3 amino acids: CASGTTQSLAGGRVF. CDR3 sequence (DNA): TGTGCCAGCGGTACCACCCAATCGTTAGCGGGGGGGAGGGTCTTC.